This T cell receptor (beta chain) is from a study of preoperative IRX-2 immunotherapy in early breast cancer. Sequencing was performed with immunoSEQ multiplex PCR; in TCRdb, only in-frame clones are kept and a portion is missing. The sample holds roughly 27,000 clones; approximately 80% are singletons and the top ten take 2% to 2.5%. The junction had 5 bases not matched to a gene; V was cut back by 4 bases and J by 4 bases. Per germline, CDR1 SGHRS and CDR2 YFSETQ. The CDR3 length is 14 residues. The treatment is: preoperative locoregional IRX-2 cytokine immunotherapy. Preoperative locoregional IRX-2 cytokine immunotherapy was tested in the phase Ib source study.

This clonotype originated in a human donor with breast cancer. V gene TRBV5-1 combines with J gene TRBJ1-1; 9 nucleotides line up with TRBD1. The sample in question was lymph node tissue, obtained before IRX-2 immunotherapy. CDR3 in amino acids: CASSIDRGATEAFF. The DNA of the CDR3 is TGCGCCAGCAGCATAGACAGGGGGGCCACTGAAGCTTTCTTT.